The 17 T cell receptor beta chains in this list originate from one sample, sequenced in a study of vaccination effects on CD4 cells after COVID-19 (dated by TCRdb to 2021 to 2024). In the ViraFEST assay, PBMC were stimulated with viral peptide pools, and TCR sequencing was then used to find antigen-specific CD4+ T cell clonotypes based on their expansion. After about 10 days of culture, CD4+ T cells were isolated with the EasySep CD4+ T cell isolation kit. Each participant got two doses of an mRNA SARS-CoV-2 vaccine, either BNT162b2 or mRNA-1273. Libraries were prepared through the immunoSEQ multiplex PCR assay. TCRdb's version of the immuneACCESS table is confined to in-frame rearrangements and falls short of the full clone set. An unresolved V gene accounts for under half of the shortfall where checked; the remainder is of unknown origin. The table for this sample lists around 24,000 clones; 75% to 85% of them were counted only once. The top ten constitute roughly 5.7% of the sample.

No antigen is known for these receptors. This material consisted of CD4+ T cells from PBMCs cultured with SARS-CoV-2 spike peptides, taken after COVID-19 vaccination. What this sample's cell subset or site label stands for: SARS-CoV-2 spike overlapping peptide pool stimulation. These receptors were collected from a human donor who received a COVID-19 vaccine. Some clones in this sample may be carry-over from other donors' samples.

The chain links TRBV6-6 to TRBJ2-2; no reliable D call. This CDR3 contains 15 residues. Germline V lookup: CDR1 MNHNY, CDR2 SVGAGI (reference sequence). The V and J ends lost 7 bases and 4 bases respectively, with 16 bases between them. CDR3 region: CASTRQRGSTGELFF. The CDR3 nucleotides read TGTGCCAGCACTAGGCAGAGAGGAAGCACCGGGGAGCTGTTTTTT.

This chain joins TRBV7-3 and TRBJ2-6; D not certain. The CDR3 is 14 residues long. Germline CDR1 is SGHTA and CDR2 is FQGTGA. Trimming pared 5 bases from V and 0 bases from J, leaving 5 bases between. The CDR3 bases are TGTGCCAGCAGCACAGACTCTGGGGCCAACGTCCTGACTTTC. Encoded protein: CASSTDSGANVLTF.

The J gene is TRBJ1-1, the V gene TRBV7-9; D not resolved. The V end was cut by 4 bases, the J end by 6 bases, with 18 bases between. Germline CDR1 reads SEHNR; CDR2 reads FQNEAQ (reference sequence). The CDR3 covers 15 residues. The CDR3 nucleotides are TGTGCCAGCAGCTCTAGTGCCGGAATCAGCGCTGAAGCTTTCTTT. Translation gives CASSSSAGISAEAFF.

This rearrangement joins TRBV5-6 to TRBJ1-5, with 7 bases aligning to TRBD1. The CDR3 consists of 17 residues. Per germline, CDR1 SGHDT and CDR2 YYEEEE. V was clipped by 0 bases and J by 3 bases; unmatched bases: 9. CDR3 bases: TGTGCCAGCAGCTTGGCACCCTTACAGGGGATCAATCAGCCCCAGCATTTT. Amino acid sequence: CASSLAPLQGINQPQHF.

The chain carries TRBV6-6 and TRBJ1-4; D is uncertain. The CDR3 extends over 15 amino acids. Germline V CDR1 and CDR2: MNHNY, SVGAGI (reference sequence). Trimming cost V 4 bases and J 6 bases, with 15 bases left between them. The CDR3 region has the DNA TGTGCCAGCAGTTCGACAAGCCCGAGGGATGAAAAACTGTTTTTT. It translates to CASSSTSPRDEKLFF.

V and J are TRBV6-5 and TRBJ1-3; no firm D call. The V end was cut by 0 bases, the J end by 5 bases, with 5 bases between. This CDR3 region has 13 residues. Germline lookup yields CDR1 MNHEY and CDR2 SVGAGI. This chain's CDR3 is CASSYSRRNTIYF. As DNA, the CDR3 is TGTGCCAGCAGTTACTCGAGGCGAAACACCATATATTTT.

The chain couples TRBV6-5 to TRBJ1-5, with TRBD1 as a possible D gene (5 bases). CDR3 length: 13 residues. Germline V CDR1 and CDR2: MNHEY, SVGAGI. V was trimmed by 6 bases and J by 7 bases, leaving 13 bases between them. CDR3 amino acids: CASRASGTQPQHF. The DNA of the CDR3 is TGTGCCAGCAGGGCGTCGGGGACCCAGCCCCAGCATTTT.

The sample holds a few counts of this clone. The genes are TRBV2 and TRBJ1-2; D is perhaps TRBD1 (5 bases). This CDR3 has 17 amino acids. CDR1 is SNHLY, CDR2 FYNNEI, per germline. Trimming shortened V by 2 bases and J by 5 bases, and 21 bases separated the two germline ends. As DNA, the CDR3 is TGTGCCAGCAGTGAAAGTCATTTAGGCAGGGTTGGTTATGGCTACACCTTC. Protein sequence: CASSESHLGRVGYGYTF.

The chain carries TRBV6-1 and TRBJ1-2, with 7 bases lining up with TRBD1. CDR1 is MNHNS and CDR2 is SASEGT in the germline V gene. The V segment lost 3 bases and the J segment 5 bases; nucleotides outside the gene matches: 9. This CDR3 has 15 amino acids. The CDR3 DNA sequence: TGTGCCAGCAGTGAGCAGACAGGGACGACTTATGGCTACACCTTC. This sequence encodes CASSEQTGTTYGYTF.

V and J are TRBV5-1 and TRBJ2-1; the match to TRBD2 covers 7 bases. CDR1 and CDR2 (germline): SGHRS, YFSETQ. The CDR3 is 15 amino acids. The trim removed 0 bases at V and 1 base at J, leaving 1 base unmatched. This chain's CDR3 is CASSLDGGSYNEQFF. CDR3 bases: TGCGCCAGCAGCTTGGACGGGGGGTCCTACAATGAGCAGTTCTTC.

The J gene is TRBJ1-4, the V gene TRBV6-1; D remains unclear. The CDR3 totals 13 residues. V lost 2 bases to trimming and J lost 5 bases, with 6 bases between them. The V gene's germline CDR1 is MNHNS and CDR2 SASEGT. The CDR3 DNA sequence: TGTGCCAGCAGTGAAAATCCGAATGAAAAACTGTTTTTT. It translates to CASSENPNEKLFF.

This chain links TRBV5-1 with TRBJ1-2; maybe TRBD1 (5 bases). The CDR3 length is 13 residues. The V gene's germline CDR1 is SGHRS and CDR2 YFSETQ. V was trimmed by 5 bases and J by 4 bases, leaving 12 bases between them. The CDR3: CASSDPGPYGYTF. The CDR3 nucleotides read TGCGCCAGCAGTGATCCGGGACCCTATGGCTACACCTTC.

The gene calls are TRBV27 and TRBJ1-1; the D gene is possibly TRBD1 (5 bases). CDR3 length equals 14 residues. Trimming pared 6 bases from V and 1 base from J, leaving 12 bases between. Per the germline V gene, CDR1 is MNHEY and CDR2 is SMNVEV (reference sequence). CDR3 residues: CASRTTATNTEAFF. The CDR3 DNA follows: TGTGCCAGCAGAACGACAGCTACGAACACTGAAGCTTTCTTT.

The chain links TRBV19 to TRBJ2-2, with TRBD1 matching 8 bases. The J segment lost 2 bases and the V segment lost 2 bases, leaving 4 bases of the junction unmatched. CDR3 length: 16 residues. Germline CDR1 LNHDA, CDR2 SQIVND (reference sequence). The CDR3 here is CASSIPGQANTGELFF. CDR3 in DNA: TGTGCCAGTAGTATACCGGGACAGGCAAACACCGGGGAGCTGTTTTTT.

V gene TRBV5-1 combines with J gene TRBJ2-2; possibly TRBD2 for D (5 bases). This CDR3 spans 15 amino acids. Trimming shortened V by 2 bases and J by 5 bases, and 13 bases separated the two germline ends. The V gene's germline CDR1 is SGHRS and CDR2 YFSETQ. The CDR3 region is CASSFPDSGTGELFF. The CDR3, as DNA: TGCGCCAGCAGCTTCCCGGACTCGGGGACCGGGGAGCTGTTTTTT.

The chain joins TRBV10-3 to TRBJ2-3; 8 nucleotides agree with TRBD1. The CDR3 sequence is 13 residues long. V lost 4 bases to trimming and J lost 7 bases; unmatched junction nucleotides: 4. Germline V gene lookup returns CDR1 ENHRY and CDR2 SYGVKD. The CDR3, as DNA: TGTGCCATCAGTGGGCAGGGGGCGCATACGCAGTATTTT. Amino acid sequence: CAISGQGAHTQYF.

The rearrangement joins TRBV7-8 to TRBJ2-7; D assignment may be TRBD1 or TRBD2 (5 bases each). V lost 4 bases, J lost 1 base, and 11 bases lay in between. The CDR3 extends over 14 amino acids. Looked up from germline, CDR1 is SGHVS and CDR2 is FQNEAQ. CDR3 loop: CASSSGRISYEQYV. As DNA, the CDR3 is TGTGCCAGCAGCTCGGGACGGATTTCCTACGAGCAGTACGTC.